The clone carrying this T cell receptor beta chain was observed a single time. CDR1 ENHRY and CDR2 SYGVKD come from the germline V gene. J lost 8 bases, V lost 3 bases, and 5 bases had no gene match. The CDR3 runs 15 residues. These data belong to a study of blood T cell repertoires in COVID-19. Study context: Whether acute or convalescent, the COVID-19 samples came from the United States, Italy and Spain. T cells, B-cell-depleted T cells, or PBMCs provided the cDNA or gDNA that served as material.

In the original processing: Using reference gene primer amplification, nucleated cell counts were estimated. The data were produced by immunoSEQ multiplex PCR, yet TCRdb's version contains in-frame clones alone and is incomplete. D and trimming were read from the DNA, whereas the V and J calls and clone size are those reported in that table. The table includes over 150,000 clones, around 90% detected once. The sample was peripheral blood. This clonotype originated in a woman aged 60 to 75 who had recovered from COVID-19. The chain joins TRBV10-3 to TRBJ2-1; 12 bases map to TRBD1. CDR3: CAISDRDRGRDEQFF. The CDR3 coding sequence is TGTGCCATCAGTGACCGGGACAGGGGGCGGGATGAGCAGTTCTTC.